Described below is a single TCR beta chain sequence and its context. For each CDR3 protein, TCRdb gives one entry from its re-call of the 5' RACE reads, without DNA. The sample table sets out under 150,000 distinct CDR3 sequences. These data are taken from a study of monozygotic twins with inflammatory bowel disease. The CDR3 has 15 residues. CDR1 is SGHVS and CDR2 is FNYEAQ in the germline V gene. The source material was blood. This chain uses TRBV7-6 with TRBJ2-7; checking the TCRdb D call of TRBD1 is not possible without DNA. The TCR comes from a human donor with ulcerative colitis or Crohn's disease, or a healthy co-twin of an affected twin (not recorded which). CDR3 region: CASSSLGGGPYEQYF.